This T cell receptor beta chain was identified during a study of blood T cell repertoires in COVID-19. In the study overall: Acute and convalescent COVID-19 samples came from the United States, Italy and Spain. T cells, B-cell-depleted T cells, or PBMCs supplied cDNA or gDNA.

CDR1 is SNHLY and CDR2 is FYNNEI in the germline V gene. V was trimmed by 6 bases and J by 8 bases, leaving 7 bases between them. The CDR3 length is 10 residues. TCRdb's table, derived via immunoSEQ multiplex PCR, lists solely in-frame clones and lacks some. The sample contains fewer than 300,000 clones, roughly 85% of which appear only once. The specimen was peripheral blood. This sequence originates from a man aged 50 to 60 with active or convalescent COVID-19. The V gene is TRBV2, the J gene TRBJ2-5; no clear D gene. The CDR3 spells CASRRGTQYF. CDR3 coding DNA: TGTGCCAGCAGGCGAGGAACCCAGTACTTC.